This T cell receptor beta chain was captured by sequencing in a study of neurological immune-mediated disorders. The study, taken as a whole, reports: HTLV-1-associated myelopathy had the most TCR clonal expansion, and multiple sclerosis had the least, less than healthy controls.

The making of cDNA relied on 5'RACE with 10-nucleotide random UMIs. In TCRdb, the 5' RACE reads were re-called with MiXCR into one record per CDR3 protein. Of tens of thousands of distinct CDR3 sequences in the sample, roughly a tenth were seen once. Ten or more counts support this clonotype. Its antigen is unidentified. The time point denotes: longitudinal time-point 1 (baseline). Unsorted libraries were generated from 2 million PBMCs held at -80 degrees C. The CDR3 runs to 15 residues. Trimming pared 1 base from V and 6 bases from J, leaving 16 bases between. The germline V gene encodes CDR1 DFQATT and CDR2 SNEGSKA (reference sequence).

The sequenced sample was PBMCs. The chain joins TRBV20-1 to TRBJ1-5; D may be TRBD1 (6 bases). This receptor was obtained from a man younger than 45 in good health. The CDR3 here is CSARGAGQTVQPQHF. The DNA for the CDR3 is TGCAGTGCTAGAGGGGCTGGACAGACTGTTCAGCCCCAGCATTTT.